This T cell receptor (beta chain) was documented in a study of blood T cell repertoires in COVID-19. Measured with immunoSEQ multiplex PCR; TCRdb has only the in-frame clones, and not every one. The sample carries 300,000 or so clones, around 87% recorded once. The J segment lost 9 bases and the V segment lost 3 bases, leaving 5 bases of the junction unmatched. The CDR3 totals 12 residues. CDR1 SGDLS and CDR2 YYNGEE come from the germline V gene. The source of this sequence is a man between 65 and 85 years old with acute or convalescent COVID-19. The sequenced sample consisted of peripheral blood. The chain is built from TRBV9 and TRBJ2-7; 8 bases fit TRBD1. The CDR3 nucleotides read TGTGCCAGCAGCGCGGGACAGGAGGGGCAGTACTTC. Protein product: CASSAGQEGQYF.